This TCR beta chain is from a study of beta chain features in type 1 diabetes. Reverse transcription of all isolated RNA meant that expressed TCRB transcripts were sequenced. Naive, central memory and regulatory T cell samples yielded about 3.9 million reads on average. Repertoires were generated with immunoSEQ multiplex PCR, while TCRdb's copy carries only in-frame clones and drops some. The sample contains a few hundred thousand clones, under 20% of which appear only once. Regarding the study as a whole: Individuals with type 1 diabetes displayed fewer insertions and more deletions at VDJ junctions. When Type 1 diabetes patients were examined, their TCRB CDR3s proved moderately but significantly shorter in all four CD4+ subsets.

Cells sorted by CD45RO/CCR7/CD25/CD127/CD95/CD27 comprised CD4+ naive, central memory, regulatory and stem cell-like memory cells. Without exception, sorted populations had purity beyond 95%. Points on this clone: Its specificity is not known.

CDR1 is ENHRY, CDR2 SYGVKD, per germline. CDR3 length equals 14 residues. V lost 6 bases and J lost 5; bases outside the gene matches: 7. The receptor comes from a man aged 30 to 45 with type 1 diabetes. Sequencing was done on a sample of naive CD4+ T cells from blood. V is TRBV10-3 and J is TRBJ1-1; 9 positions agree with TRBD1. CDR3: CAIRKQGARTEAFF. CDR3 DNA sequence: TGTGCCATCAGGAAACAGGGGGCGAGAACTGAAGCTTTCTTT.